The sequence of this T cell receptor beta chain was determined in a study of blood T cell repertoires in COVID-19. Overall study: Samples of COVID-19 (acute and convalescent) were obtained from the United States, Italy and Spain. PBMCs, B-cell-depleted T cells, or T cells provided the cDNA or gDNA that made up the material.

Germline V lookup: CDR1 MNHNS, CDR2 SASEGT. The CDR3 extends over 15 amino acids. V trimming: 1 base; J trimming: 6 bases; junction bases outside the gene matches: 1. Source study methods: Reference gene primer amplification gave nucleated cell count estimates. Using immunoSEQ multiplex PCR, the repertoire was profiled, and TCRdb retains in-frame clones only, with some absent. For V, J and clone size, that table is used; D and trimming come from the DNA. The sample consists of roughly 77,000 clones, about 87% of them appearing once. Sequenced: peripheral blood. The receptor comes from a man aged 45 to 65 with active COVID-19. V and J are TRBV6-1 and TRBJ2-2, with 11 nucleotides matching TRBD1. DNA of the CDR3: TGTGCCAGCAGTGAAGGGACAGGGGGCTCCGGGGAGCTGTTTTTT. This gives the protein CASSEGTGGSGELFF.